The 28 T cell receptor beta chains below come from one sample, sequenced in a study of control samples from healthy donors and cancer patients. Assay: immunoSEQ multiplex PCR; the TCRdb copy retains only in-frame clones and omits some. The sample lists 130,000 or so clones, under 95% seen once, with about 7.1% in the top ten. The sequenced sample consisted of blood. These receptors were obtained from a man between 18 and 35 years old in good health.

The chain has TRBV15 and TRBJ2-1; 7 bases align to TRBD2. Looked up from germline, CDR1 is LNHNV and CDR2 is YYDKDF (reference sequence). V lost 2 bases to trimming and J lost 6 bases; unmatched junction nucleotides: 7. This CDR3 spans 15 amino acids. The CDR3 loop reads CATSRSSGRFNEQFF. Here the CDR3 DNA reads TGTGCCACCAGCAGATCTTCCGGGAGGTTCAATGAGCAGTTCTTC.

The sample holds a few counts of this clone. CDR3 sequence (DNA): TGTGCCAGCAGCCATGGACTGGATAGCAATCAGCCCCAGCATTTT. Amino acid sequence: CASSHGLDSNQPQHF. The V gene is TRBV6-2 or TRBV6-3, the J gene TRBJ1-5, with unresolved D. CDR1 and CDR2 (germline): MNHEY, SVGEGT. V was cut by 6 bases and J by 0 bases, with 12 bases left in between. CDR3 length equals 15 residues.

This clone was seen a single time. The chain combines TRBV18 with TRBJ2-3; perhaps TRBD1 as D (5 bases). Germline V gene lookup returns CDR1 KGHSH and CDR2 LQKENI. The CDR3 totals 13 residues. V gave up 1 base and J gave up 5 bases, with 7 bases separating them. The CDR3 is CASSPRRGDTQYF. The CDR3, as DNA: TGTGCCAGCTCACCACGAAGGGGAGATACGCAGTATTTT.

The CDR3 DNA sequence: TGTGCCAGCAGCCAAAATCCTACGGGCGGGGAGACCCAGTACTTC. It yields the protein CASSQNPTGGETQYF. This chain links TRBV3-1 (or the pseudogene TRBV3-2) with TRBJ2-5, with D perhaps TRBD2 (5 bases). The ends were cut back, 2 bases at V and 5 bases at J, with 15 bases in the middle. The CDR3 extends over 15 amino acids. CDR1 and CDR2 from the germline V gene are LGHDT and YNNKEL (reference sequence).

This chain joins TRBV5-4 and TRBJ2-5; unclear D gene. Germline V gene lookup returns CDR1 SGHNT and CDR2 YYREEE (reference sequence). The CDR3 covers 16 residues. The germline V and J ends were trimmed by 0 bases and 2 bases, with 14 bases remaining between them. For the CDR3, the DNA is TGTGCCAGCAGCTTGGACGCGGTTATCGCTCAAGAGACCCAGTACTTC. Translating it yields CASSLDAVIAQETQYF.

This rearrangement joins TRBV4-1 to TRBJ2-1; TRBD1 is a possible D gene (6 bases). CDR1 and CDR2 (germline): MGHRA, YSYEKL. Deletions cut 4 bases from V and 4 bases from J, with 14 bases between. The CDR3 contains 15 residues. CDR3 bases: TGCGCCAGCAGCCGGGCACAGGGTCAATACAATGAGCAGTTCTTC. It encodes CASSRAQGQYNEQFF.

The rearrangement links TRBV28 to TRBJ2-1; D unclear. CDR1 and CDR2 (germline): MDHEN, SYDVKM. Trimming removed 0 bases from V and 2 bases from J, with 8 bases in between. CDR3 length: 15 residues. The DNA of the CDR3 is TGTGCCAGCAGTTTATGGGCAGGCCCCTACAATGAGCAGTTCTTC. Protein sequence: CASSLWAGPYNEQFF.

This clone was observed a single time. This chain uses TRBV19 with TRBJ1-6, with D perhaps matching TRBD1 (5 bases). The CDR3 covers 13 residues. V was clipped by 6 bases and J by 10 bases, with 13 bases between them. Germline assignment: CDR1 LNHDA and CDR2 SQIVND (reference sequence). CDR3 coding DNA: TGTGCCAGTAGCTGGGAGGGGAGATCACCCCTCCACTTT. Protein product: CASSWEGRSPLHF.

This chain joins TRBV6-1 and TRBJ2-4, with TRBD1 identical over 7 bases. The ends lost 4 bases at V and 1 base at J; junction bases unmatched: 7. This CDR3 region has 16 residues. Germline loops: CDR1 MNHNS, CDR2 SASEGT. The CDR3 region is CASSVRQGMAKNIQYF. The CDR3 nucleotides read TGTGCCAGCAGTGTCAGACAGGGAATGGCCAAAAACATTCAGTACTTC.

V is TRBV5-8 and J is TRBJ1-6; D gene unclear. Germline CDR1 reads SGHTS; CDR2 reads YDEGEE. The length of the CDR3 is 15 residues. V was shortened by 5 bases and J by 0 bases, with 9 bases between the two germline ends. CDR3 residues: CASSSLSSYNSPLHF. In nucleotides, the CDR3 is TGTGCCAGCAGTAGCTTGAGCTCCTATAATTCACCCCTCCACTTT.

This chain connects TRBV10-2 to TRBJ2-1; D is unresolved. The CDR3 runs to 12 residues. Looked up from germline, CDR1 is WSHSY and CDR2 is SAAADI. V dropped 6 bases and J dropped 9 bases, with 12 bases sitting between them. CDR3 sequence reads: CASSYSDGEQFF. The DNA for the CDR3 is TGCGCCAGCAGCTATTCGGACGGTGAGCAGTTCTTC.

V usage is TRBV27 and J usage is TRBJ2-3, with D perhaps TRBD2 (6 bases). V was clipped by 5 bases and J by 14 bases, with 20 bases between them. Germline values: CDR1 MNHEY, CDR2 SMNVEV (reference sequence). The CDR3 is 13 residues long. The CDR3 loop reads CASSLGLYDRAYF. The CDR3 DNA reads TGTGCCAGCAGTCTGGGACTTTACGACAGAGCGTATTTT.

The CDR3 DNA reads as TGTGCCAGCAGCGTTCGTAACAATCAGCCCCAGCATTTT. Amino acid sequence: CASSVRNNQPQHF. V usage is TRBV7-2 and J usage is TRBJ1-5; D is undetermined. The V gene lost 5 bases and the J gene lost 3 bases, with 8 bases spanning the gap. Germline V gene data show CDR1 as SGHTA and CDR2 as FQGNSA. This CDR3 has 13 amino acids.

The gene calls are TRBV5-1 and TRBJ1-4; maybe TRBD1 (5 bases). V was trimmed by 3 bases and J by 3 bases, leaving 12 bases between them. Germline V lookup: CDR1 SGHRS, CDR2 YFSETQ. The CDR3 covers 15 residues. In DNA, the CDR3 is TGCGCCAGCAGCTCGCAGGGAACAGCTAATGAAAAACTGTTTTTT. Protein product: CASSSQGTANEKLFF.

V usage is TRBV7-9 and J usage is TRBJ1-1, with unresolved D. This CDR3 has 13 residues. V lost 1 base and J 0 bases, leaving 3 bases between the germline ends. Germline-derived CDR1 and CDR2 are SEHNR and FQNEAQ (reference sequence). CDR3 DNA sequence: TGTGCCAGCAGCTTAGAAATGAACACTGAAGCTTTCTTT. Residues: CASSLEMNTEAFF.

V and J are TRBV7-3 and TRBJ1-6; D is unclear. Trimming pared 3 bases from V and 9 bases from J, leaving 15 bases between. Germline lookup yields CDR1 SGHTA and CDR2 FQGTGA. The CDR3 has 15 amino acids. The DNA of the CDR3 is TGTGCCAGCAGCTTGACGGGAGGCTTGGGTTCACCCCTCCACTTT. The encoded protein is CASSLTGGLGSPLHF.

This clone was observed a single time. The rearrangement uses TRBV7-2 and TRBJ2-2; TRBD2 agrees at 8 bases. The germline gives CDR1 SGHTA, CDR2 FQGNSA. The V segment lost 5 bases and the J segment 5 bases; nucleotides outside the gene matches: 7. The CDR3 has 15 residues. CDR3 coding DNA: TGTGCCAGCAGCCCCCGGGGGGGGCGGACCGGGGAGCTGTTTTTT. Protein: CASSPRGGRTGELFF.

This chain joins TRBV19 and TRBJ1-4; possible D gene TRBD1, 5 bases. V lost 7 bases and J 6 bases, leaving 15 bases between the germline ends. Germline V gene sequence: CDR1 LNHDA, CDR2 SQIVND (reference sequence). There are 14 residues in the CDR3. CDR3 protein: CASKRGGWDEKLFF. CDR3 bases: TGTGCCAGTAAAAGGGGAGGGTGGGATGAAAAACTGTTTTTT.

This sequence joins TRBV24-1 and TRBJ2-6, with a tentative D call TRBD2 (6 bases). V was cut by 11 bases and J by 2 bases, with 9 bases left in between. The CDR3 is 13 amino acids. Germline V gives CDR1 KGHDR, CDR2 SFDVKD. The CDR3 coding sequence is TGTGCCAGCGGAGGGCCTGGGGCCAACGTCCTGACTTTC. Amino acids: CASGGPGANVLTF.

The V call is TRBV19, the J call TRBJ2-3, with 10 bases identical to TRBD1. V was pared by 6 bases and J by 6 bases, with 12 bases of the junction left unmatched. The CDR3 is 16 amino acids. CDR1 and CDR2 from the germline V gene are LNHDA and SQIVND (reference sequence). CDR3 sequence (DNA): TGTGCCAGTAGGCAGTACGGGACAGGGGCTTCGGATACGCAGTATTTT. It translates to CASRQYGTGASDTQYF.

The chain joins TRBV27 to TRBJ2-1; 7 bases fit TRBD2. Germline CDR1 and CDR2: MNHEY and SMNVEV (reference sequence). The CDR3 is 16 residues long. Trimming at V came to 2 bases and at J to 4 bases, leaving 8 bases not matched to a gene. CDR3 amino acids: CASSLNAGGTYNEQFF. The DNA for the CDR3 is TGTGCCAGCAGTTTAAACGCCGGGGGGACTTACAATGAGCAGTTCTTC.

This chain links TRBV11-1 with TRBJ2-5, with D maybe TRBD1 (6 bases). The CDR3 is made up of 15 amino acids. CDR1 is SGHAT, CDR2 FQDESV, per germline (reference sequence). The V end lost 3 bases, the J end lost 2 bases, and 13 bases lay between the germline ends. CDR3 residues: CASSLTRDKQETQYF. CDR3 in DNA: TGTGCCAGCAGCTTGACTCGGGACAAACAAGAGACCCAGTACTTC. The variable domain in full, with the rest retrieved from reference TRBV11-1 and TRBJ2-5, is EAEVAQSPRYKITEKSQAVAFWCDPISGHATLYWYRQILGQGPELLVQFQDESVVDDSQLPKDRFSAERLKGVDSTLKIQPAELGDSAMYLCASSLTRDKQETQYFGPGTRLLVL.

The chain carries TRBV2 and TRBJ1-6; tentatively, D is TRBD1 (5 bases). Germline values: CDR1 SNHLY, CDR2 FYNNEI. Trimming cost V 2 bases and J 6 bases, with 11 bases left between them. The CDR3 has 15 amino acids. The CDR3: CASSEPNRGNSPLHF. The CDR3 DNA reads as TGTGCCAGCAGTGAACCTAATAGGGGTAATTCACCCCTCCACTTT.

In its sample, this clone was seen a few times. DNA for the CDR3: TGCGCCAGCATCGGGAACGCGAACACCGGGGAGCTGTTTTTT. Translation: CASIGNANTGELFF. The chain links TRBV5-1 to TRBJ2-2; D is possibly TRBD2 (5 bases). V was pared by 6 bases and J by 0 bases, with 9 bases between. Germline CDR1 reads SGHRS; CDR2 reads YFSETQ. There are 14 residues in the CDR3.

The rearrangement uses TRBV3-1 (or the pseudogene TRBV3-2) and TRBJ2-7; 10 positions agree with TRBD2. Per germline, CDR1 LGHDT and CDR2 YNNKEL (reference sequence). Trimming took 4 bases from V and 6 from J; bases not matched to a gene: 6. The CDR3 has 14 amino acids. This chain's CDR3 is CASSPERGGREQYF. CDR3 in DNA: TGTGCCAGCAGCCCGGAGCGGGGGGGCCGCGAGCAGTACTTC.

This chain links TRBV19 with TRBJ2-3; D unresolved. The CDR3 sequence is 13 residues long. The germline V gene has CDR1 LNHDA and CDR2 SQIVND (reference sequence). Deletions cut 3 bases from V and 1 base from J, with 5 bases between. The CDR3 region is CASSMSGTDTQYF. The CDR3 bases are TGTGCCAGTAGTATGTCGGGCACAGATACGCAGTATTTT.

The DNA of the CDR3 is TGTGCCAGCAGCGTAGCGGGGACAGGGGGCTATGGCTACACCTTC. Encoded protein: CASSVAGTGGYGYTF. This chain connects TRBV9 to TRBJ1-2; 11 nucleotides line up with TRBD1. J was trimmed by 4 bases and V by 0 bases; bases with no gene match: 2. The CDR3 is 15 amino acids. Germline CDR1 is SGDLS and CDR2 is YYNGEE. Full variable domain (outside the CDR3, taken from reference TRBV9 and TRBJ1-2): DSGVTQTPKHLITATGQRVTLRCSPRSGDLSVYWYQQSLDQGLQFLIQYYNGEERAKGNILERFSAQQFPDLHSELNLSSLELGDSALYFCASSVAGTGGYGYTFGSGTRLTVV.

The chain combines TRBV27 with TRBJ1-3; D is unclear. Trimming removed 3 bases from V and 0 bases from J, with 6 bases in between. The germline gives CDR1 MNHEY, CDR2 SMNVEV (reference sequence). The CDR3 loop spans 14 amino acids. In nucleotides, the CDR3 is TGTGCCAGCAGTTTGGATTACTCTGGAAACACCATATATTTT. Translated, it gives CASSLDYSGNTIYF.